These 4 T cell receptor beta chains were all obtained from the same sample, sequenced in a study of spatial heterogeneity in lung cancer. Study-wide points: Tumor mutation counts were tracked by expanded intratumoral alpha and beta TCR counts.

Time point given: sample taken at primary tumor resection. These TCRs' antigens remain unknown. TCRdb independently ran MiXCR on the 5' RACE reads; one entry per CDR3 protein. The table lists about 7,800 distinct CDR3 sequences, under 8.5% of them singletons, with approximately 4.1% in the top ten. Sequenced here: lung tumor tissue, sampled at surgery. The receptors stem from a male donor with early-stage non-small cell lung cancer.

In its sample, this clonotype was seen many times. Within a library made for alpha chains, this beta chain is off target, and its count is uninformative. This chain links TRBV5-4 with TRBJ2-5; 7 nucleotides align to TRBD2. Germline lookup yields CDR1 SGHNT and CDR2 YYREEE (reference sequence). The V gene end was trimmed by 0 bases and the J gene end by 5 bases; junction bases not matched to a gene: 1. The CDR3 is 13 residues long. DNA of the CDR3: TGTGCCAGCAGCTTGGCCGGGGGGGAGACCCAGTACTTC. It is translated as CASSLAGGETQYF.

In this sample, this clonotype turned up a few times. A library prepared for alpha chains yielded this beta chain as an off-target read; its size is of little meaning. V usage is TRBV3-1 and J usage is TRBJ1-5; D unclear. The V gene's germline CDR1 is LGHDT and CDR2 YNNKEL (reference sequence). V was pared by 1 base and J by 9 bases, with 4 bases between. This CDR3 has 11 residues. CDR3 coding DNA: TGTGCCAGCAGCCAAGGTGGGCCCCAGCATTTT. This sequence encodes CASSQGGPQHF.

This clonotype was seen at least ten times. This beta chain turned up in a library designed for alpha chains; as an off-target read, its abundance says little. The chain has TRBV20-1 and TRBJ2-5; the D gene could be TRBD1 or TRBD2 (6 bases each). Per germline, CDR1 DFQATT and CDR2 SNEGSKA (reference sequence). V was trimmed by 0 bases and J by 3 bases, leaving 14 bases between them. This CDR3 is built from 15 residues. In DNA, the CDR3 is TGCAGTGCTAGAGACACCGGGGGCGCAGAAGAGACCCAGTACTTC. Protein: CSARDTGGAEETQYF.

There are a few counts of this clonotype. This beta chain is an unintended read in a library built for alpha chains; its size means little. The rearrangement links TRBV20-1 to TRBJ1-2; 9 bases fit TRBD1. Germline-derived CDR1 and CDR2 are DFQATT and SNEGSKA (reference sequence). Trimming removed 3 bases from V and 4 bases from J; junction bases left unmatched: 3. The CDR3 is 13 amino acids. Here the CDR3 DNA reads TGCAGTGCTAGCCCGGGACAGGGCTATGGCTACACCTTC. Protein sequence: CSASPGQGYGYTF.